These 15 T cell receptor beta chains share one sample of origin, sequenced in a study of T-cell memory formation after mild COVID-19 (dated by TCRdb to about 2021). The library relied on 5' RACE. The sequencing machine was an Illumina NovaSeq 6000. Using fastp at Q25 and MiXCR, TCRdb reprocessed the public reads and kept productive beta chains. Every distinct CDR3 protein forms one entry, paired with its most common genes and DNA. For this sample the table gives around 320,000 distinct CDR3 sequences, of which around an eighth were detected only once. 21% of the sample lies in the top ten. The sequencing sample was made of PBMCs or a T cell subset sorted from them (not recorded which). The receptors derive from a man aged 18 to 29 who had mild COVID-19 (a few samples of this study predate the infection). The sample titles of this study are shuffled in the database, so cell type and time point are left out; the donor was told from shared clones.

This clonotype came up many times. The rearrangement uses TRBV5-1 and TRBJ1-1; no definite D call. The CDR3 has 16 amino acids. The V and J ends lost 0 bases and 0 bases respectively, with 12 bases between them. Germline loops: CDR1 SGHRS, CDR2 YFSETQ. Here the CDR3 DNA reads TGCGCCAGCAGCTTGGCCGGGCTTAGTTTGAACACTGAAGCTTTCTTT. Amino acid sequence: CASSLAGLSLNTEAFF.

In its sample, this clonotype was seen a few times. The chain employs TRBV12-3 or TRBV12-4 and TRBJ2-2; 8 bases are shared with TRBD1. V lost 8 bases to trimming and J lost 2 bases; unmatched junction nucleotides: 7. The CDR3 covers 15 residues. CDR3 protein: CASAPGQANTGELFF. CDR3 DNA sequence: TGTGCCAGCGCCCCGGGACAGGCAAACACCGGGGAGCTGTTTTTT.

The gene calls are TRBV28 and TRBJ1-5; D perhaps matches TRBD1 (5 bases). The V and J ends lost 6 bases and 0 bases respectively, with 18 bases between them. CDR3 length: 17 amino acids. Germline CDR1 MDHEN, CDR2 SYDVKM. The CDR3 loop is CASSPGHLAYSNQPQHF. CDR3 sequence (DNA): TGTGCCAGCAGCCCTGGACACCTGGCCTATAGCAATCAGCCCCAGCATTTT.

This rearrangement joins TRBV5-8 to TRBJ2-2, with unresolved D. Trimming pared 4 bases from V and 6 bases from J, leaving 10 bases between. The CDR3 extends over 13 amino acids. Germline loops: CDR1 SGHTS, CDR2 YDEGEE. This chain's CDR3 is CASSPRPAGELFF. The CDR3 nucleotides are TGTGCCAGCAGCCCCAGACCGGCCGGGGAGCTGTTTTTT.

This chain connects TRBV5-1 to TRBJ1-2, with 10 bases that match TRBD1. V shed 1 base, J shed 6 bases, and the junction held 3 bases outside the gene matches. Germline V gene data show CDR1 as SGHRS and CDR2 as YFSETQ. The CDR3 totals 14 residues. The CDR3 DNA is TGCGCCAGCAGCTTGTTGGGGACAGGGGATGGCTACACCTTC. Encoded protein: CASSLLGTGDGYTF.

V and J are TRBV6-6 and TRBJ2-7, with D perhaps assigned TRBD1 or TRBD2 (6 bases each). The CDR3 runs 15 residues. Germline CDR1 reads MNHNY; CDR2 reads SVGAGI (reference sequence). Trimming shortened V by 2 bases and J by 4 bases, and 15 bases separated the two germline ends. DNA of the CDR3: TGTGCCAGCAGTTACCCCACAGGGAGGAGGTACGAGCAGTACTTC. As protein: CASSYPTGRRYEQYF.

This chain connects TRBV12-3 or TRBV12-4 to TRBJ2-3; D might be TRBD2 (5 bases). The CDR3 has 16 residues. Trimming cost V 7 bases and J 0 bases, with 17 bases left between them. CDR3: CASTEASRISTDTQYF. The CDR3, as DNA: TGTGCCAGCACCGAGGCTAGCCGAATTAGCACAGATACGCAGTATTTT.

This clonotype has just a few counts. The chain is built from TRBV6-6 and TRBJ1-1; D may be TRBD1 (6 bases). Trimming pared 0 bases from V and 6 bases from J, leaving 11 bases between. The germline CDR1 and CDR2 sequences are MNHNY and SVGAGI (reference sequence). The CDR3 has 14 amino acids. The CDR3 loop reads CASSYSPGAPEAFF. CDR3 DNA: TGTGCCAGCAGTTACTCACCAGGGGCCCCTGAAGCTTTCTTT.

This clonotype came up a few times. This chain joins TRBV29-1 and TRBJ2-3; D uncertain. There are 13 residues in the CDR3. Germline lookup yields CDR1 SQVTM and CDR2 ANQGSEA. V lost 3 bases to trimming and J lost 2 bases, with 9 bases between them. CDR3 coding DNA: TGCAGCGTTGATCATACGACCACAGATACGCAGTATTTT. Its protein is CSVDHTTTDTQYF.

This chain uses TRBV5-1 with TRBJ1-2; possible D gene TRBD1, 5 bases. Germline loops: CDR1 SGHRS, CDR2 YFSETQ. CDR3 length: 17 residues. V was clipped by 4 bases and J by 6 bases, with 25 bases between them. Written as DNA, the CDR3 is TGCGCCAGCAGCCAATTAACCAACTCAGGGTCGTTTGATGGCTACACCTTC. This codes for CASSQLTNSGSFDGYTF.

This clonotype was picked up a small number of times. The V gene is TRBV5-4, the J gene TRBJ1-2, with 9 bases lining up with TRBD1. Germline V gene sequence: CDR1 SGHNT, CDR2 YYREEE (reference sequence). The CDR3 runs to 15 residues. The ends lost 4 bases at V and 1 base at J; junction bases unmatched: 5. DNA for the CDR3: TGTGCCAGCAGCGGACCGGGACAGGGTAACTATGGCTACACCTTC. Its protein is CASSGPGQGNYGYTF.

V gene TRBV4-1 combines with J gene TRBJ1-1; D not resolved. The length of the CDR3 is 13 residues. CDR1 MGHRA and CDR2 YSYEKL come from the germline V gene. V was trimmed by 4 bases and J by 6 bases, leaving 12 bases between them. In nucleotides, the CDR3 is TGCGCCAGCAGCCGGGGTTGGCGTCCTGAAGCTTTCTTT. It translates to CASSRGWRPEAFF.

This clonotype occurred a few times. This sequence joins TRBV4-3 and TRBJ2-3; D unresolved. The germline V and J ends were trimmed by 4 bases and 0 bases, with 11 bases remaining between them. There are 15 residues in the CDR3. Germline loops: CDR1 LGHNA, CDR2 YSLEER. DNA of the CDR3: TGCGCCAGCAGCCTATCAGCAACTAGCACAGATACGCAGTATTTT. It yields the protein CASSLSATSTDTQYF.

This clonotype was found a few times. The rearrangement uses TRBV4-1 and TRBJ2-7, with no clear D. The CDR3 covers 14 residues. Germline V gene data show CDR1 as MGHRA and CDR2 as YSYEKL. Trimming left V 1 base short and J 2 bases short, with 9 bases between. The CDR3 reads CASSQAAGAYEQYF. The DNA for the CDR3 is TGCGCCAGCAGCCAAGCGGCAGGAGCCTACGAGCAGTACTTC.

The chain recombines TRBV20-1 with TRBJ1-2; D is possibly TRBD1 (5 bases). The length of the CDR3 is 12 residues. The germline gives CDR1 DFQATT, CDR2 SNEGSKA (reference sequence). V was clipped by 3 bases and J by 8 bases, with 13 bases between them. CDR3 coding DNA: TGCAGTGCTAGCGGGGGTCCGGGAGGCTACACCTTC. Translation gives CSASGGPGGYTF.